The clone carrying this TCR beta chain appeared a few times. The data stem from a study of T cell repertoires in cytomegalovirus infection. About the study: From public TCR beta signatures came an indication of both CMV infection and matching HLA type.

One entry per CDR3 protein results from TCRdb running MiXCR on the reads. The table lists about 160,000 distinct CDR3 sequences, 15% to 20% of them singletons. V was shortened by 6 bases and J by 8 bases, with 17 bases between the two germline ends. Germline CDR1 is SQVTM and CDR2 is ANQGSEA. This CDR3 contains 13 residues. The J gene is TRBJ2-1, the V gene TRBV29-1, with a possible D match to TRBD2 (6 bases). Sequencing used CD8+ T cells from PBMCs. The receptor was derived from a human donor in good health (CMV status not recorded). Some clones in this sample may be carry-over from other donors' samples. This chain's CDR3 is CSVKTAGYDEQFF. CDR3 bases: TGCAGCGTAAAGACTGCGGGATACGATGAGCAGTTCTTC.